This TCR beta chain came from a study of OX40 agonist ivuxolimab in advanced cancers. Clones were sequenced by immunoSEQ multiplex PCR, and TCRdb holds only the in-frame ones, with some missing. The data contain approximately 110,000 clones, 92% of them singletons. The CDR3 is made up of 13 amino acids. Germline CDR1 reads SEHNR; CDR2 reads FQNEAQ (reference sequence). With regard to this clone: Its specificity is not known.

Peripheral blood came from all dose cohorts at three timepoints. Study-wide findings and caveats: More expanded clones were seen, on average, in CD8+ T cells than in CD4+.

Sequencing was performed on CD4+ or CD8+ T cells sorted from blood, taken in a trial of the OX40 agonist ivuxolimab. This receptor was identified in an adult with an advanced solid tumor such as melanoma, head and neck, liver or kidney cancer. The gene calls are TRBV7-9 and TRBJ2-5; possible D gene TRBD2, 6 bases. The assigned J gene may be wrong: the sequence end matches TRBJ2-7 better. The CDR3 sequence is CASSLTGVYEQYF. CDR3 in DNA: TGTGCCAGCAGCTTAACGGGGGTCTACGAGCAGTACTTC.